The following is a T cell receptor beta chain sequence with its context. The antigen is unknown. The method was immunoSEQ multiplex PCR; TCRdb's version includes in-frame clones alone and lacks a portion of them. The table shows 120,000 to 150,000 clones, with 70% to 90% occurring only once. The data were taken from a study of T cell responses to AZD1222 COVID-19 vaccine. Study results and caveats: It was only six AZD1222 recipients who were seropositive at baseline. Spike-specific TCR breadth and depth were elevated following two AZD1222 doses. Sampling captured repertoires only after the peak T cell response. The donor cohort was predominantly white British with a female majority, and clonal diversity may have been underestimated.

This CDR3 spans 15 amino acids. V was pared by 4 bases and J by 4 bases, with 6 bases of the junction left unmatched. Germline loops: CDR1 SGHRS, CDR2 YFSETQ. Sample: peripheral blood, taken on day 0 of AZD1222 vaccination. The genes are TRBV5-1 and TRBJ2-1, with 9 bases aligning to TRBD2. This TCR came from an adult in good health. The CDR3 loop reads CASSVSSGKYNEQFF. CDR3 nucleotides: TGCGCCAGCAGCGTCTCTAGCGGGAAGTACAATGAGCAGTTCTTC.